The TCR beta chain under discussion was sequenced for a study of T cell repertoires in cytomegalovirus infection. Each CDR3 protein is one row after TCRdb ran MiXCR on the reads. The profile shows roughly 990,000 distinct CDR3 sequences, approximately 32% of them singletons. CDR1 and CDR2 (germline): MNHEY, SMNVEV (reference sequence). The CDR3 is 14 amino acids. V lost 2 bases, J lost 3 bases, and 9 bases lay in between. General study results and limits: The response measured ex vivo was dominated by TCR beta clonotypes (HLA-C-restricted and CMV-specific).

There are a few counts of this clonotype. Its target is not known. V usage is TRBV27 and J usage is TRBJ2-3, with D uncertain. The sequence was collected from a human donor in good health (CMV status not recorded). Some clones in this sample may be carry-over from other donors' samples. The sequences come from cultured CD8+ T cells from PBMCs, collected from culture after CMV antigen stimulation. This CDR3 reads CASSLGKSTDTQYF. The DNA of the CDR3 is TGTGCCAGCAGTTTAGGGAAGTCGACAGATACGCAGTATTTT.